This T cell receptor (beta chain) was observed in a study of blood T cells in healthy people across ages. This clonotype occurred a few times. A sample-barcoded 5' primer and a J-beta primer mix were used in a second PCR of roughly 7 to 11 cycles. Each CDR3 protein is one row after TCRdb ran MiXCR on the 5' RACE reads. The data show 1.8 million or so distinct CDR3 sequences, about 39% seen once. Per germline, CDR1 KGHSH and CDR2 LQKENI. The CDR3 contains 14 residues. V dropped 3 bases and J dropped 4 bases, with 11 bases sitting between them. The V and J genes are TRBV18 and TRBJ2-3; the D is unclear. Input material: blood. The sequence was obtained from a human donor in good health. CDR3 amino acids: CASSPRRGADTQYF. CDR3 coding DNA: TGTGCCAGCTCACCTCGGAGAGGAGCAGATACGCAGTATTTT.